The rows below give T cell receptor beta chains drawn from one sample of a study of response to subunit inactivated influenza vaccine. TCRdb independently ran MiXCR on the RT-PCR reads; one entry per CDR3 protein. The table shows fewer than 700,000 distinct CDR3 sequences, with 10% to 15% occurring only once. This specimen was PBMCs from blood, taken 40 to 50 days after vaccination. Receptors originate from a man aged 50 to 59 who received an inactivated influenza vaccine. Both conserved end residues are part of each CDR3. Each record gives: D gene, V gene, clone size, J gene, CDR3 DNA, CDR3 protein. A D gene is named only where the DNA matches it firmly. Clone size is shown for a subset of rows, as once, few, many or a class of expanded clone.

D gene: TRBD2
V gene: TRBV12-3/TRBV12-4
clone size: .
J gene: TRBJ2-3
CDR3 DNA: TGTGCCAGCAGGACTAGCGGGGGGGCCCTGGATACGCAGTATTTT
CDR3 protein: CASRTSGGALDTQYF

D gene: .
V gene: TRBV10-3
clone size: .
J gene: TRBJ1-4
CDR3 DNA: TGTGCCATCAGTGTTAGGGTTGGTGAAAAACTGTTTTTT
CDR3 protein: CAISVRVGEKLFF

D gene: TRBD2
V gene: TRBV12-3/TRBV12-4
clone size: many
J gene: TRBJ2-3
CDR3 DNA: TGTGCCAGCAGTTTGGTGTCCCCCTTAGCGGGATGGGCAGATACGCAGTATTTT
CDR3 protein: CASSLVSPLAGWADTQYF

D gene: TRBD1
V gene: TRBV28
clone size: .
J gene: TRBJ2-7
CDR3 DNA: TGTGCCACGAGGGGACAGGGAGCCTACGAGCAGTACTTC
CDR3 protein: CATRGQGAYEQYF

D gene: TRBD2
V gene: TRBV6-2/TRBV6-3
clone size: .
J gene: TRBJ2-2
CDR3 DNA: TGTGCCAGCAGTTCACCGGGACTAACGAACACCGGGGAGCTGTTTTTT
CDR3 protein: CASSSPGLTNTGELFF

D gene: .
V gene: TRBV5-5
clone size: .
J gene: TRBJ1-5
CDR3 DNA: TGTGCCAGCAGCCAGGAAAAACAATATAGCAATCAGCCCCAGCATTTT
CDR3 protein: CASSQEKQYSNQPQHF

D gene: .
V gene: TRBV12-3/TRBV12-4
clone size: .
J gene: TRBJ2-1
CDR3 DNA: TGTGCCAGCAGTTTAGTTTCCGGGCACAATGAGCAGTTCTTC
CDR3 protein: CASSLVSGHNEQFF

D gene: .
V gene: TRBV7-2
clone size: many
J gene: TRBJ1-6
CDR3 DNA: TGTGCCAGCAGCTTGGACAGATTTAATTCACCCCTCCACTTT
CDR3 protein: CASSLDRFNSPLHF

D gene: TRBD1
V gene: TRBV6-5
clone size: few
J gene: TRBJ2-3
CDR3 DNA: TGTGCCAGCAGTTACTTTGAAGGGACAGGGTCTAGCACAGATACGCAGTATTTT
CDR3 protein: CASSYFEGTGSSTDTQYF

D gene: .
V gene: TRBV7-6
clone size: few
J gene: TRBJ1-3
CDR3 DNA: TGTGCCAGCAGCGGCAGGGTTACCTCTGGAAACACCATATATTTT
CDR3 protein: CASSGRVTSGNTIYF

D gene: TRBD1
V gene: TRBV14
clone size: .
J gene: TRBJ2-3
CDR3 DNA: TGTGCCAGCAGCCGCCGACAGGGTACAGATACGCAGTATTTT
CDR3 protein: CASSRRQGTDTQYF

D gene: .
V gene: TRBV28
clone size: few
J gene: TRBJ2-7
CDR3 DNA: TGTGCCAGCAGTAATACCCTCTGGACTTACTACGAGCAGTACTTC
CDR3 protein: CASSNTLWTYYEQYF

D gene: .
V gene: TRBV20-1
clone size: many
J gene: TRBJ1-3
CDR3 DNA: TGCAGTGCTATCAACGTCCCTGGAAACACCATATATTTT
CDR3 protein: CSAINVPGNTIYF

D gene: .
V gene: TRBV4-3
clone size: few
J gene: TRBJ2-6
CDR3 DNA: TGCGCCAGCAGCCAAGCCCCTCCGCGGACTGGGGCCAACGTCCTGACTTTC
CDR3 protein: CASSQAPPRTGANVLTF

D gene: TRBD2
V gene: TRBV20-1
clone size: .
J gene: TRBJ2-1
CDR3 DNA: TGCAGTGCCTCCACCGGGACTAGCGTATACAATGAGCAGTTCTTC
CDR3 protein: CSASTGTSVYNEQFF

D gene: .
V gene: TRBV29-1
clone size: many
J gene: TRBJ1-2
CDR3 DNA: TGCAGCTACCGATCCCCGGGCCGGGGGAACTATGGCTACACCTTC
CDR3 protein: CSYRSPGRGNYGYTF

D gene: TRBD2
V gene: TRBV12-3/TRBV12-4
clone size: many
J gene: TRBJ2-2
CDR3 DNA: TGTGCCAGCAGCCGCTCAAACTCCGGGACTAGTCCCGGGGAGCTGTTTTTT
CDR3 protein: CASSRSNSGTSPGELFF

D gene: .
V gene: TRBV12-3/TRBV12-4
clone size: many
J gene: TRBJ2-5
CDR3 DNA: TGTGCCAGCAGCCCGACAGGTTCGGGGAAGACCCAGTACTTC
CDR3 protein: CASSPTGSGKTQYF

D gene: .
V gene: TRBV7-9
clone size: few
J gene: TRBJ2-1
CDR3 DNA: TGTGCCAGCAGCCCCTCCGGGTTCGGGCTACGCTACAATGAGCAGTTCTTC
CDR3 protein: CASSPSGFGLRYNEQFF

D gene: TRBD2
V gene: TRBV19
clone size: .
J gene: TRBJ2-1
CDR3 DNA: TGTGCCAGCGCCGGGACTAGCGTTTTGAATGAGCAGTTCTTC
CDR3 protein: CASAGTSVLNEQFF

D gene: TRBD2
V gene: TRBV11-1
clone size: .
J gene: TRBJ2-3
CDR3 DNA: TGTGCCAGCAGAAACACACCCCTAGCGGGGGGCCCCGGCACAGATACGCAGTATTTT
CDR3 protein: CASRNTPLAGGPGTDTQYF

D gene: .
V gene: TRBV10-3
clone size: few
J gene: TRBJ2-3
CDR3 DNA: TGTGCCATCAAGGGACTCACAGATACGCAGTATTTT
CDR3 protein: CAIKGLTDTQYF

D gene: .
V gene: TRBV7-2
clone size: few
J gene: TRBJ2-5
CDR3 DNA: TGTGCCAGCAGCCCCCAGCAGGGTTCCGGGGAGACCCAGTACTTC
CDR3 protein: CASSPQQGSGETQYF

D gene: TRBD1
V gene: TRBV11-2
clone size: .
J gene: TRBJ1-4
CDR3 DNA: TGTGCCAGCAGCTCGGACAGGGGGCTTGAAAAACTGTTTTTT
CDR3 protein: CASSSDRGLEKLFF

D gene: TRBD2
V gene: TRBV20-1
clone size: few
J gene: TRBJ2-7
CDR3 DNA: TGCAGTGCCGTCCCAGCGGGAGACTACGAGCAGTACTTC
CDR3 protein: CSAVPAGDYEQYF

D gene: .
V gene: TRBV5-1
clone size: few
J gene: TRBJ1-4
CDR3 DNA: TGCGCCAGCAGCTTGGACACAGACGGTGAAAAACTGTTTTTT
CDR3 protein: CASSLDTDGEKLFF

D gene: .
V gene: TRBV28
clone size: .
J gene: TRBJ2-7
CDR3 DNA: TGTGCCACCAACGTAGGGGGGCCCGAGCAGTACTTC
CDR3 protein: CATNVGGPEQYF

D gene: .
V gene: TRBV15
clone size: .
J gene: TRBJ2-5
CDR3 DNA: TGTGCCACCAGCAGAGATCGGAGGTTCCAAGAGACCCAGTACTTC
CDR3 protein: CATSRDRRFQETQYF

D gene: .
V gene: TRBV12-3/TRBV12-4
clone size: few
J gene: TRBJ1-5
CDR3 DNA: TGTGCCAGCAGTATAAATAGCAATCAGCCCCAGCATTTT
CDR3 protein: CASSINSNQPQHF

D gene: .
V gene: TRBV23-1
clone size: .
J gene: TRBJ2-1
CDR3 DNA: TGCGCCAGCAGTCAATCGATGGCGGTGAGCTCCTACAATGAGCAGTTCTTC
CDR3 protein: CASSQSMAVSSYNEQFF

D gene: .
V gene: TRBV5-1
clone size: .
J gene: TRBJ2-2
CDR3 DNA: TGCGCCAGCACCACCAGCGGTAGATCCACCGGGGAGCTGTTTTTT
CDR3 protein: CASTTSGRSTGELFF

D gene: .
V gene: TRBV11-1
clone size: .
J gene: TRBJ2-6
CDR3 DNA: TGTGCCAGCACTCCAACGACAACGGGACAACTATCTGGGGCCAACGTCCTGACTTTC
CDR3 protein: CASTPTTTGQLSGANVLTF

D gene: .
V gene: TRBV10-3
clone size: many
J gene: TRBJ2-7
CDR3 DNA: TGTGCCATCAGGCGGGGCTCCTACGAGCAGTACTTC
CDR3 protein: CAIRRGSYEQYF

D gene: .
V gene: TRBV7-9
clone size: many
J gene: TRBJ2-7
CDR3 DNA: TGTGCCAGCAGTCAGGTGCCGGTTACCTACGAGCAGTACTTC
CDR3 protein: CASSQVPVTYEQYF

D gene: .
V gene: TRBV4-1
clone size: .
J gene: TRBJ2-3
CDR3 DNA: TGCGCCAGCAGCCAAGCAATTCAAGCGGGCAGGCAGTATTTT
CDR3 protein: CASSQAIQAGRQYF

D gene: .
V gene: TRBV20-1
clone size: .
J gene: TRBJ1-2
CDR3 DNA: TGCAGTGCTAGTAAGGGGCTCACTGGCTACACCTTC
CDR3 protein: CSASKGLTGYTF

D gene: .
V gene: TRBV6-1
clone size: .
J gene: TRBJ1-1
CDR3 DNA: TGTGCCAGCAGGCCGGGGGGTGAGGACACTGAAGCTTTCTTT
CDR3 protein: CASRPGGEDTEAFF

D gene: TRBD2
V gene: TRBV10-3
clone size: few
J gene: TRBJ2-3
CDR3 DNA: TGTGCCTCCTCGGGGGGGGAACAGGGCACAGATACGCAGTATTTT
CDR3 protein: CASSGGEQGTDTQYF

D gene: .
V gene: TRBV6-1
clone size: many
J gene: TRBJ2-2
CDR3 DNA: TGTGCCAGCAGTGGACAGGTGGAGAAGGTCGGGGAGCTGTTTTTT
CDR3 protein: CASSGQVEKVGELFF

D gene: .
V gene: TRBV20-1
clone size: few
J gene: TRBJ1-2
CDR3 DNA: TGCAGTGCTAGAGAAGGGGGAAAGGCTTCAATCAATGGCTACACCTTC
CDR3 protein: CSAREGGKASINGYTF

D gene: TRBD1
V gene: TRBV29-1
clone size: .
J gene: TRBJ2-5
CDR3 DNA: TGCAGCGTTGCTCAGCCAGGGGGTAGGGGTGAGACCCAGTACTTC
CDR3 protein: CSVAQPGGRGETQYF

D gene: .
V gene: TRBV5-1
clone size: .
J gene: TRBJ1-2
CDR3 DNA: TGCGCCAGCGCCCCTATTATGGGCTCCTATGGCTACACCTTC
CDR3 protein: CASAPIMGSYGYTF

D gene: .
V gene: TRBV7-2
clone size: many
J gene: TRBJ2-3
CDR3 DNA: TGTGCCAGCAGCTTAAGGTCGGGGCGAGATACGCAGTATTTT
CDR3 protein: CASSLRSGRDTQYF

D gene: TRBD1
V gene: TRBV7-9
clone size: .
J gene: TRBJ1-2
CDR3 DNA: TGTGCCAGCAGCGCCTGGACAGGGGAGGGGGGCTACACCTTC
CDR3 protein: CASSAWTGEGGYTF

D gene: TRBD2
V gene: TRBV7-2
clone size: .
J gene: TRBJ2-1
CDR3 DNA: TGTGCCAGCAGCTTACTAGCGGGGAGTCTCAATGAGCAGTTCTTC
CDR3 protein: CASSLLAGSLNEQFF

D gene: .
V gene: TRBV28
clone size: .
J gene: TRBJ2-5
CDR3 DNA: TGTGCCAGCAGTTTCGCGAGAAAGGGCAAAGAGACCCAGTACTTC
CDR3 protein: CASSFARKGKETQYF